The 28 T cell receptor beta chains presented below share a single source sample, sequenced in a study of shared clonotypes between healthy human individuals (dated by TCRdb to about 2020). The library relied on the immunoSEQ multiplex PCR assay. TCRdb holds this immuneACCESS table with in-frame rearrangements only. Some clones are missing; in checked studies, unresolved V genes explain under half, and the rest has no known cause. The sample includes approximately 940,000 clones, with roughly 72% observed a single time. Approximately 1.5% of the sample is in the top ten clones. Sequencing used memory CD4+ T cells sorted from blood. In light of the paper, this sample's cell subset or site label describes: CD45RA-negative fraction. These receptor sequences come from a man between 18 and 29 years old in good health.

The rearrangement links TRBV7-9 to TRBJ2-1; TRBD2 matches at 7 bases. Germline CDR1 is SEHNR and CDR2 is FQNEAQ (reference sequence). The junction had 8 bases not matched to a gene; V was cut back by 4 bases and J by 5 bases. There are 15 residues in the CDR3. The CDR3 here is CASSSGLVRNNEQFF. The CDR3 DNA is TGTGCCAGCAGCTCCGGACTAGTGAGAAACAATGAGCAGTTCTTC. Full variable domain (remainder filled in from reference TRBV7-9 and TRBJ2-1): DTGVSQNPRHKITKRGQNVTFRCDPISEHNRLYWYRQTLGQGPEFLTYFQNEAQLEKSRLLSDRFSAERPKGSFSTLEIQRTEQGDSAMYLCASSSGLVRNNEQFFGPGTRLTVL.

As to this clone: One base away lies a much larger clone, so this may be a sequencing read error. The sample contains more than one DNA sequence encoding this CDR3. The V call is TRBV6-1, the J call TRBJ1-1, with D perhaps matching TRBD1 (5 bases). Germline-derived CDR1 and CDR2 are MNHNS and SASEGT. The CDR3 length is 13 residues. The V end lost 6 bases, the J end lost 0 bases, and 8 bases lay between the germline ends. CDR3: CASSVQVNTEAFF. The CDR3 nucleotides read TGTGCCAGCAGCGTACAGGTGAACACTGAAGCTTTCTTT.

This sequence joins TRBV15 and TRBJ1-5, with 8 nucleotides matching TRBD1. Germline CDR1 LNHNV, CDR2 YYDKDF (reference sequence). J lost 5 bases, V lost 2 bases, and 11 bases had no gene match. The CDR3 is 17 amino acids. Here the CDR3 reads CATSRTRDRSYYQPQHF. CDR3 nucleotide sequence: TGTGCCACCAGCAGAACGAGGGACAGGTCTTATTATCAGCCCCAGCATTTT.

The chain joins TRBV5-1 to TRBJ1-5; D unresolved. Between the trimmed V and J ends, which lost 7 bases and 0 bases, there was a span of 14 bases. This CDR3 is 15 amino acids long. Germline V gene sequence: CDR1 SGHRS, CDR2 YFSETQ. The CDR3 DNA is TGCGCCAGCGCCAAGGACGGTGATAGCAATCAGCCCCAGCATTTT. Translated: CASAKDGDSNQPQHF. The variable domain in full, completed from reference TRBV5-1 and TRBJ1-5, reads KAGVTQTPRYLIKTRGQQVTLSCSPISGHRSVSWYQQTPGQGLQFLFEYFSETQRNKGNFPGRFSGRQFSNSRSEMNVSTLELGDSALYLCASAKDGDSNQPQHFGDGTRLSIL.

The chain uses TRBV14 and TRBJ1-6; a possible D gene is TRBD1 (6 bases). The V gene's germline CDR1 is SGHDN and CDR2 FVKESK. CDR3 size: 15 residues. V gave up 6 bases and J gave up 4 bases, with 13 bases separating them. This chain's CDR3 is CASRVSGQYNSPLHF. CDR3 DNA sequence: TGTGCCAGCAGAGTGTCAGGACAGTATAATTCACCCCTCCACTTT.

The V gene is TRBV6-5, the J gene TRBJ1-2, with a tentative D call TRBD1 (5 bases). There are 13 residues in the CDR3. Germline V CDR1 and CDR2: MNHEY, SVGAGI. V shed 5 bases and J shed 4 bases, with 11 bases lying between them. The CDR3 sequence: CASSLRTSYGYTF. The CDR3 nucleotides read TGTGCCAGCAGTCTACGGACATCCTATGGCTACACCTTC.

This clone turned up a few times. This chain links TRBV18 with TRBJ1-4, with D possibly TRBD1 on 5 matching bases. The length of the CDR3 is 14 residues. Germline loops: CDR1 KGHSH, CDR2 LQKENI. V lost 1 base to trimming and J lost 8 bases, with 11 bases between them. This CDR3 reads CASSPRAGHEKLFF. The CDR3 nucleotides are TGTGCCAGCTCACCACGGGCAGGGCACGAAAAACTGTTTTTT.

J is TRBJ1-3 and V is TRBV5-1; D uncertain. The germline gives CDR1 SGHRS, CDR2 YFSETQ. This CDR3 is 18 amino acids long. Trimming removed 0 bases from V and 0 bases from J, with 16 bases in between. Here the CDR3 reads CASSLAKTVRSSGNTIYF. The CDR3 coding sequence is TGCGCCAGCAGCTTGGCCAAAACCGTCAGAAGCTCTGGAAACACCATATATTTT.

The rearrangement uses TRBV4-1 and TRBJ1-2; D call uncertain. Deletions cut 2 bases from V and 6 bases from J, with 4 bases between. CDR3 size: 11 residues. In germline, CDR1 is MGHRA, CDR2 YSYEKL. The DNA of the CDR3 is TGCGCCAGCAGCCAACAAGATGGCTACACCTTC. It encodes CASSQQDGYTF.

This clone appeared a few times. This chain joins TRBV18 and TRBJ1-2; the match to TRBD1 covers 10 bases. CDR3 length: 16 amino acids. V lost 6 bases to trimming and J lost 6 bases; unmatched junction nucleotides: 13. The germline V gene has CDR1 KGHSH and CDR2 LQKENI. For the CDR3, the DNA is TGTGCCAGCTCCGGTCCTGACAGGGGGCAGTCCAATGGCTACACCTTC. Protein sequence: CASSGPDRGQSNGYTF.

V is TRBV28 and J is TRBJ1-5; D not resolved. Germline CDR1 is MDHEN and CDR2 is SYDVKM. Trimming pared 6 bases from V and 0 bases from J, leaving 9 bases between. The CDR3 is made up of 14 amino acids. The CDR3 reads CASRAVFSNQPQHF. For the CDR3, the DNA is TGTGCCAGCAGAGCAGTCTTTAGCAATCAGCCCCAGCATTTT.

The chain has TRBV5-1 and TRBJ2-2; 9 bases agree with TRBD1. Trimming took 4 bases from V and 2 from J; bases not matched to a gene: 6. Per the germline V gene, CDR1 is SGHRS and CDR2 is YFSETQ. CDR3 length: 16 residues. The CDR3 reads CASSPDRGLNTGELFF. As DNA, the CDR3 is TGCGCCAGCAGCCCGGACAGGGGTCTCAACACCGGGGAGCTGTTTTTT.

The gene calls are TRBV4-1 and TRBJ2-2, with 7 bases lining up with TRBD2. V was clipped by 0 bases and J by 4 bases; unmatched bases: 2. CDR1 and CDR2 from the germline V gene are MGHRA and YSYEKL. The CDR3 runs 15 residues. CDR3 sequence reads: CASSQEGGATGELFF. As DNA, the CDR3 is TGCGCCAGCAGCCAAGAGGGAGGGGCCACCGGGGAGCTGTTTTTT.

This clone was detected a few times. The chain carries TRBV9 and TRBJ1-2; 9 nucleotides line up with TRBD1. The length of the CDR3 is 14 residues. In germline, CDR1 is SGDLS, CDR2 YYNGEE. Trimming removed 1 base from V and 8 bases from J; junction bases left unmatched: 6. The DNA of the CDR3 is TGTGCCAGCAGCGTAACAGGGGGCCCGGACGGCTACACCTTC. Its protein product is CASSVTGGPDGYTF.

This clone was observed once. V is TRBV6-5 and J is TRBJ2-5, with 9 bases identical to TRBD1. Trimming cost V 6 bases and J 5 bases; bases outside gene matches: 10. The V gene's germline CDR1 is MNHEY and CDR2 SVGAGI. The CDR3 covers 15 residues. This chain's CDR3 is CASRPGQGYAETQYF. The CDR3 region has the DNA TGTGCCAGCAGACCGGGACAGGGTTATGCCGAGACCCAGTACTTC.

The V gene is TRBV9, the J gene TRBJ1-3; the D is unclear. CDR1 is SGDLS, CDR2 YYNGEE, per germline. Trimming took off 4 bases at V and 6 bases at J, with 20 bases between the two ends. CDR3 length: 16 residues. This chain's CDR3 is CASSSFGSPQKNTIYF. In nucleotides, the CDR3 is TGTGCCAGCAGCTCTTTCGGCAGCCCCCAGAAAAACACCATATATTTT.

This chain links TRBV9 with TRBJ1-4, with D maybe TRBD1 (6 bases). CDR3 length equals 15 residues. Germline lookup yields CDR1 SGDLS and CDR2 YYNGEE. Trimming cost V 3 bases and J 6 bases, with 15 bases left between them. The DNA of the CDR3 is TGTGCCAGCAGCGGAGGGGGATGGACAGATGAAAAACTGTTTTTT. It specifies CASSGGGWTDEKLFF.

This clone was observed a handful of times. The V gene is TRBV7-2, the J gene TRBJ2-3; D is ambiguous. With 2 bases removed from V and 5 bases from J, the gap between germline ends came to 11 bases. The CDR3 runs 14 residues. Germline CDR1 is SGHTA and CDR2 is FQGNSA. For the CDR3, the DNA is TGTGCCAGCAGCTTAAACGGGCCCCGAGATACGCAGTATTTT. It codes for CASSLNGPRDTQYF.

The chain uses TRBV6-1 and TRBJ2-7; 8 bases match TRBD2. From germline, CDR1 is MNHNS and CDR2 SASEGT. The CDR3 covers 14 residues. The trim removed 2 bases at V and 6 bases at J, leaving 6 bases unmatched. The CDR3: CASSESGGFGEQYF. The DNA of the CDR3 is TGTGCCAGCAGTGAATCGGGGGGGTTTGGCGAGCAGTACTTC.

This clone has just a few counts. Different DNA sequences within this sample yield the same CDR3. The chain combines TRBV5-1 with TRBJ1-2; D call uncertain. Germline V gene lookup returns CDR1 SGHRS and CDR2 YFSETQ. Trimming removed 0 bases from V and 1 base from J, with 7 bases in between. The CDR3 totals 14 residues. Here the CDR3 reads CASSLGDGNYGYTF. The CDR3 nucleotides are TGCGCCAGCAGCTTGGGAGACGGTAACTATGGCTACACCTTC.

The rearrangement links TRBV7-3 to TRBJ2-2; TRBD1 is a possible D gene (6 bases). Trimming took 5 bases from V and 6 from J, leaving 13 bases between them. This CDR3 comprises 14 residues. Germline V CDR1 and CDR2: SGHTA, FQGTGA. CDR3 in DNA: TGTGCCAGCAGCACCCGACAGGCGGCCGGGGAGCTGTTTTTT. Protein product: CASSTRQAAGELFF.

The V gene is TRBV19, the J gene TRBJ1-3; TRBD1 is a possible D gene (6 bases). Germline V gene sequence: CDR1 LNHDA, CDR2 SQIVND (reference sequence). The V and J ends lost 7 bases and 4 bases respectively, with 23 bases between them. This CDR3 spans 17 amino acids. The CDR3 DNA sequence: TGTGCCAGTAATGGGAGGGGGACGCCGGGGCTCGGAAACACCATATATTTT. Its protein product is CASNGRGTPGLGNTIYF. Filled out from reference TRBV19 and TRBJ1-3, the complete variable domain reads DGGITQSPKYLFRKEGQNVTLSCEQNLNHDAMYWYRQDPGQGLRLIYYSQIVNDFQKGDIAEGYSVSREKKESFPLTVTSAQKNPTAFYLCASNGRGTPGLGNTIYFGEGSWLTVV.

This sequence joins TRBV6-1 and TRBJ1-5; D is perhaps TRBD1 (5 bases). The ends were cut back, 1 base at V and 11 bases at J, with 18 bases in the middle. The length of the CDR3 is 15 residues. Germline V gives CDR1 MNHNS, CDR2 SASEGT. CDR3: CASSEEVGGSRSQHF. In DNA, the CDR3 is TGTGCCAGCAGTGAAGAAGTCGGGGGAAGTAGGTCCCAGCATTTT.

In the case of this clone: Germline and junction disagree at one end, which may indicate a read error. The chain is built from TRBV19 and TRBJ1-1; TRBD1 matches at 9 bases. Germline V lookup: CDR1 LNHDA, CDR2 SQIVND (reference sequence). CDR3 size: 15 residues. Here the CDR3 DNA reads TGTGCCAGTAGTATCCACAGGGGGCTGAAGACTGAAGCTTTCTTT. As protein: CASSIHRGLKTEAFF.

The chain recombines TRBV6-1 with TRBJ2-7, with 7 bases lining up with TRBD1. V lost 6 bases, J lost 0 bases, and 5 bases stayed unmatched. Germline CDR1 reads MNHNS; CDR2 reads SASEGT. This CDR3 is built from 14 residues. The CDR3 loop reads CASRWTGSSYEQYF. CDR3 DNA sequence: TGTGCCAGCAGATGGACAGGAAGCTCCTACGAGCAGTACTTC.

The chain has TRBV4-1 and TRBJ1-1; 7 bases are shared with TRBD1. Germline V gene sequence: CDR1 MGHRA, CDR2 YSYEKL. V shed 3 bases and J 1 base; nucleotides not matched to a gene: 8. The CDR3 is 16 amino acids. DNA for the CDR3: TGCGCCAGCAGCCACCCTGCGAGACAGGGGAACACTGAAGCTTTCTTT. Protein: CASSHPARQGNTEAFF.

This CDR3 reads CASSLSAQPTGELFF. The CDR3 coding sequence is TGCGCCAGCAGCTTGTCAGCACAGCCCACCGGGGAGCTGTTTTTT. This chain links TRBV5-1 with TRBJ2-2, with unresolved D. CDR3 length: 15 amino acids. Germline assignment: CDR1 SGHRS and CDR2 YFSETQ. Trimming left V 1 base short and J 4 bases short, with 11 bases between.

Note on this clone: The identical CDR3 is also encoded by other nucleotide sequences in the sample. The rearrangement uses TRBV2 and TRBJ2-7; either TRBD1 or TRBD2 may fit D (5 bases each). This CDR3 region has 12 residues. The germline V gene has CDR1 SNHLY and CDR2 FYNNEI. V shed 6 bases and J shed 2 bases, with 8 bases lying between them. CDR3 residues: CASSLGAYEQYF. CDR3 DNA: TGTGCCAGCAGCCTGGGGGCCTACGAGCAGTACTTC.